A single sample is the source of the 2 T cell receptor beta chains below, sequenced in a study of T cells in Graves' hyperthyroidism and ophthalmopathy. Amplified regions were TCR beta CDR3 sequences from RNA transcripts. TCR CDR3 underwent first-round RT-PCR with the HTBI primer set. TCRdb passed the multiplex PCR reads through MiXCR, listing each CDR3 protein once. Among some 300,000 distinct CDR3 sequences listed, roughly a fifth were seen once. Sequencing was done on a sample of blood. Receptor source: a man between 50 and 59 years old with Graves' ophthalmopathy.

In this sample, this clonotype turned up a few times. The V call is TRBV5-1, the J call TRBJ1-4; D perhaps matches TRBD1 (5 bases). CDR3 length: 16 residues. Germline CDR1 SGHRS, CDR2 YFSETQ. V shed 7 bases and J shed 4 bases, with 20 bases lying between them. The CDR3 region is CASAPGRRGYNEKLFF. The CDR3 DNA reads TGCGCCAGCGCGCCCGGTCGGCGGGGGTATAATGAAAAACTGTTTTTT.

This clonotype was picked up many times. The V and J genes are TRBV28 and TRBJ1-6; 9 nucleotides align to TRBD1. Germline V gene sequence: CDR1 MDHEN, CDR2 SYDVKM. Losses at the gene ends were 4 bases for V and 0 bases for J; bases not matched to a gene: 22. The CDR3 sequence is 23 residues long. The CDR3 is CASSSRLPVPGQGGSSYNSPLHF. CDR3 coding DNA: TGTGCCAGCAGTTCCCGGCTACCTGTACCGGGACAGGGTGGAAGCTCCTATAATTCACCCCTCCACTTT. Full variable domain (remainder filled in from reference TRBV28 and TRBJ1-6): DVKVTQSSRYLVKRTGEKVFLECVQDMDHENMFWYRQDPGLGLRLIYFSYDVKMKEKGDIPEGYSVSREKKERFSLILESASTNQTSMYLCASSSRLPVPGQGGSSYNSPLHFGNGTRLTVT.